This TCR beta chain was retrieved from a study of CD8 T cells in ankylosing spondylitis. Regarding the study as a whole: The authors found the disease-linked clones to be CD8+ and relatively rare in peripheral blood. The study looked at matched synovial fluid samples from ankylosing spondylitis patients. Disease-linked clones were reported to be significantly enriched there. Roughly eight highly homologous variants formed a TCR beta motif that appeared characteristic of ankylosing spondylitis blood.

Comments on this clonotype: Its antigen is still unknown.

TCRdb re-derived calls from the 5' RACE reads in MiXCR, one entry per CDR3 protein. The sample yields a few hundred thousand distinct CDR3 sequences, roughly a quarter seen once. The V end was cut by 3 bases, the J end by 4 bases, with 15 bases between. The CDR3 is 15 residues long. CDR1 and CDR2 (germline): KGHSH, LQKENI. The sequence was collected from a male donor with ankylosing spondylitis or in good health (not recorded which). The V and J genes are TRBV18 and TRBJ1-1; no clear D. The sample was blood, either unsorted or a sorted T cell fraction (not recorded which). CDR3 in amino acids: CASSPPPRASTEAFF. As DNA, the CDR3 is TGTGCCAGCTCACCCCCCCCGAGGGCGAGCACTGAAGCTTTCTTT.